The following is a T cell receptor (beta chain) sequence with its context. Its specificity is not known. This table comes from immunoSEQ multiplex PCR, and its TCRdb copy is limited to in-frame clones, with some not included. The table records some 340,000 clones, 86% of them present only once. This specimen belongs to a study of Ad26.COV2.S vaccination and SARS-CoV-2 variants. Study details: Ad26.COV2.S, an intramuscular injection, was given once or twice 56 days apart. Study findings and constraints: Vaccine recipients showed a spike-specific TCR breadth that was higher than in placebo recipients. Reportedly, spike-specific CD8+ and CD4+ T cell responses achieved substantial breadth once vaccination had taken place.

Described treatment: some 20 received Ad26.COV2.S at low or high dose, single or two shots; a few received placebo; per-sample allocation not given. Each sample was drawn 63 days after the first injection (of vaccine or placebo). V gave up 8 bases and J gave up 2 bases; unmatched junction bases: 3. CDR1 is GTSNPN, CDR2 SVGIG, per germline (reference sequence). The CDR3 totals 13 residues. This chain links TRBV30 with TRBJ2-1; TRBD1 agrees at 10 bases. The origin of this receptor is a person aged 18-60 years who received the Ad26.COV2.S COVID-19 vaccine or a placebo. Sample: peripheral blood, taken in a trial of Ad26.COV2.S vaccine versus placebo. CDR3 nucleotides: TGTGCCCGGGACAGGGGTACCTACAATGAGCAGTTCTTC. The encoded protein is CARDRGTYNEQFF. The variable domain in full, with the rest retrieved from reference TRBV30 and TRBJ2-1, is SQTIHQWPATLVQPVGSPLSLECTVEGTSNPNLYWYRQAAGRGLQLLFYSVGIGQISSEVPQNLSASRPQDRQFILSSKKLLLSDSGFYLCARDRGTYNEQFFGPGTRLTVL.